The clone carrying this T cell receptor beta chain came up a few times. Staff drew 9 to 10 milliliters of peripheral blood from each donor. The length of the CDR3 is 14 residues. V lost 4 bases and J lost 6, with 12 bases in between. The germline CDR1 and CDR2 sequences are SGHDN and FVKESK. This specimen belongs to a study of blood T cells in healthy people across ages. Sample-barcoded 5' priming and a J-beta primer mix drove a second PCR of about 6 to 11 cycles. TCRdb recomputed calls from the 5' RACE reads with MiXCR, one row per CDR3 protein. The sample lists about 970,000 distinct CDR3 sequences; 51% were seen once.

The TCR comes from a woman aged 60-70 years in good health. The sequenced material came from blood. The chain has TRBV14 and TRBJ1-4; D is unclear. This chain's CDR3 is CASSPHLNHEKLFF. The CDR3 nucleotides read TGTGCCAGCAGCCCGCACCTAAATCATGAAAAACTGTTTTTT.